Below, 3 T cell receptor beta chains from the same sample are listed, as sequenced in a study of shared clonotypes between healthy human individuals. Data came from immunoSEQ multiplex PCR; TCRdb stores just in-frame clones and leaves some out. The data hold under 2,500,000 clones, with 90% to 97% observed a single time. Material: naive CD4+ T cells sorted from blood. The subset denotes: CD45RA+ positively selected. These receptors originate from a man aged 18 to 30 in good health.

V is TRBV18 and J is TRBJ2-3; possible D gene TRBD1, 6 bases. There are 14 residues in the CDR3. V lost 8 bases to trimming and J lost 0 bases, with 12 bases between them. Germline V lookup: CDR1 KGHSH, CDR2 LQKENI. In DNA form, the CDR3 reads TGTGCCAGCGCCAGGGGAAGTAGCACAGATACGCAGTATTTT. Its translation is CASARGSSTDTQYF.

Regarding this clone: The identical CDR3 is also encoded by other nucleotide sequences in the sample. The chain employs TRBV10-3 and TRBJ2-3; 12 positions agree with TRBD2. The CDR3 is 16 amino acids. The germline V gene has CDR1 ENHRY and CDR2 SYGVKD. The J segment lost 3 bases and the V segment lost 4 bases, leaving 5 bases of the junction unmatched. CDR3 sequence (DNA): TGTGCCATCAGTGGCGGGCTAGCGGGAGGGACAGATACGCAGTATTTT. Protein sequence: CAISGGLAGGTDTQYF.

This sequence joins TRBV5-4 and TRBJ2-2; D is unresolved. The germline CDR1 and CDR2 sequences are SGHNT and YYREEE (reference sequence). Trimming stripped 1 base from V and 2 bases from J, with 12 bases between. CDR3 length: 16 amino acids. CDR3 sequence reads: CASSLYESGNTGELFF. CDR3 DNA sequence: TGTGCCAGCAGCTTGTACGAGAGTGGAAACACCGGGGAGCTGTTTTTT. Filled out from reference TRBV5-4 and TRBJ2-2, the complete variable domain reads ETGVTQSPTHLIKTRGQQVTLRCSSQSGHNTVSWYQQALGQGPQFIFQYYREEENGRGNFPPRFSGLQFPNYSSELNVNALELDDSALYLCASSLYESGNTGELFFGEGSRLTVL.